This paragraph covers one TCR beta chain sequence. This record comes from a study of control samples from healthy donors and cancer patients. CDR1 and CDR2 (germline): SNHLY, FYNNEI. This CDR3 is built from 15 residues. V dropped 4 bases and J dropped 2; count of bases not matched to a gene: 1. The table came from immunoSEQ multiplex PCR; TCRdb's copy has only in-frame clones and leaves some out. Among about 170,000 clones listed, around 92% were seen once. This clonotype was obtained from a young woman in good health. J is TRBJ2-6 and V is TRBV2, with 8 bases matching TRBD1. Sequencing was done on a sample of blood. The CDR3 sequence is CASSVQGAGANVLTF. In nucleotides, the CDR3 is TGTGCCAGCAGTGTACAGGGGGCTGGGGCCAACGTCCTGACTTTC.